These T cell receptor beta chains were read from a single sample in a study of T-cell reconstitution after alpha-beta-depleted transplantation in children. Each CDR3 protein gets one entry after TCRdb re-called the PCR reads with MiXCR. The sample has roughly 66,000 distinct CDR3 sequences, 4.9% seen once. This specimen was PBMCs, mostly from graft donor cells, taken 180 days after TCRalphabeta/CD19-depleted stem cell transplant. These TCRs come from a boy in the first two years of life who had a stem cell transplant for acute myeloid leukemia, so the T cells may come from the graft donor. Each CDR3 is given with its conserved first and last residue. D genes are given only for firm matches. The size of a clone is reported for some rows only, either as once, few or many, or as a class for expanded clones.

>TRBD2|TRBV12-3/TRBV12-4|many|TRBJ2-5
TGTGCCAGCAGTACGGGACTAGCGGGGGGGCAAGAGACCCAGTACTTC
CASSTGLAGGQETQYF
>TRBD2|TRBV20-1|many|TRBJ2-7
TGCAGTGCTCGCGGCGGGCTATCGGGGGGTACCTACGAGCAGTACTTC
CSARGGLSGGTYEQYF
>NA|TRBV7-2|many|TRBJ1-1
TGTGCCAGCAGACTCAACCGGGGCACTGAAGCTTTCTTT
CASRLNRGTEAFF
>NA|TRBV9|many|TRBJ2-2
TGTGCCAGCAGCGAGGACGGGGACACCGGGGAGCTGTTTTTT
CASSEDGDTGELFF
>NA|TRBV10-3|many|TRBJ2-7
TGTGCCATCAGCCCGGACAGCGGACTACGCGAGCAGTACTTC
CAISPDSGLREQYF
>NA|TRBV6-5|many|TRBJ1-2
TGTGCCAGCAGTTACTCGGGCGCAGGGAACTATGGCTACACCTTC
CASSYSGAGNYGYTF
>TRBD1|TRBV9|many|TRBJ2-5
TGTGCCAGCAGCGTAGGCGGGACAGGGGAGACCCAGTACTTC
CASSVGGTGETQYF
>NA|TRBV7-2|many|TRBJ1-5
TGTGCCAGCAGCCCACAGGTGTCTAATCAGCCCCAGCATTTT
CASSPQVSNQPQHF
>NA|TRBV30|many|TRBJ2-5
TGTGCCTGGAGTGTAGGGGTAGCGAGGAAAGAGACCCAGTACTTC
CAWSVGVARKETQYF
>TRBD2|TRBV2|many|TRBJ2-7
TGTGCCAGCGGCGGCCCAGCGGGGGGGCACGAGCAGTACTTC
CASGGPAGGHEQYF
>NA|TRBV6-2/TRBV6-3|many|TRBJ2-1
TGTGCCAGCATGGGACGGGACCCGGGGTACAATGAGCAGTTCTTC
CASMGRDPGYNEQFF
>TRBD1|TRBV20-1|many|TRBJ1-1
TGCAGTGCTTATTACAGGGGAAGCACTGAAGCTTTCTTT
CSAYYRGSTEAFF
>NA|TRBV7-9|many|TRBJ1-1
TGTGCCAGCAGCTTAGGCGGAATCATGAACACTGAAGCTTTCTTT
CASSLGGIMNTEAFF
>TRBD2|TRBV24-1|many|TRBJ2-5
TGTGCCACCAGTAAACCGGGACTAGCGGGGGGAAGTGAGACCCAGTACTTC
CATSKPGLAGGSETQYF
>NA|TRBV7-6|few|TRBJ2-4
TGTGCCAGCAGCGCAACCACAGGGCACAGAAACATTCAGTACTTC
CASSATTGHRNIQYF
>NA|TRBV7-9|many|TRBJ1-2
TGTGCCAGCAGCTTGACAATCCCTAGCCATGGCTACACCTTC
CASSLTIPSHGYTF
>NA|TRBV3-1|many|TRBJ1-1
TGTGCCAGCAGCCAATCCCCAGGGCGAGCTTTCTTT
CASSQSPGRAFF
>TRBD1|TRBV11-1|NA|TRBJ2-1
TGTGCCAGCAGCTTAAACAGGGGAAGGTTCGATGAGCAGTTCTTC
CASSLNRGRFDEQFF
>TRBD1|TRBV12-3/TRBV12-4|many|TRBJ2-4
TGTGCCAGCAGTTCCGGGACAGGGGGAAACATTCAGTACTTC
CASSSGTGGNIQYF
>TRBD1|TRBV6-5|many|TRBJ1-6
TGTGCCAGCAGTTACGATTTGACCGGACAGGGGTCCTATAATTCACCCCTCCACTTT
CASSYDLTGQGSYNSPLHF
>NA|TRBV29-1|many|TRBJ1-1
TGCAGCGTCACCCCATTAGGGGAGGATACTGAAGCTTTCTTT
CSVTPLGEDTEAFF
>TRBD2|TRBV29-1|many|TRBJ2-1
TGCAGCGCCCCGCTAGCGGGGGAGGGATATGAGCAGTTCTTC
CSAPLAGEGYEQFF
>NA|TRBV5-6|many|TRBJ2-3
TGTGCCAGCAGCTTGGTGGCGGGGGCAGGAGATACGCAGTATTTT
CASSLVAGAGDTQYF
>NA|TRBV28|many|TRBJ2-5
TGTGCCAGCAGGGGGGGCCCTCCTATGGCGGTATTGGAGACCCAGTACTTC
CASRGGPPMAVLETQYF
>NA|TRBV7-9|many|TRBJ2-1
TGTGCCAGCGGGGTAGGGGGGGACTACAATGAGCAGTTCTTC
CASGVGGDYNEQFF
>NA|TRBV6-5|many|TRBJ2-3
TGTGCCAGCAGGCGAAACATCCGTGGGCTACCCACAGATACGCAGTATTTT
CASRRNIRGLPTDTQYF
>NA|TRBV28|once|TRBJ2-4
TGTGCCAGGGGCTTCTTGGGTCCGGACATTCAGTACTTC
CARGFLGPDIQYF
>NA|TRBV7-9|many|TRBJ1-3
TGTGCCAGCAGCTTAGAGGCGGCTGGAAACACCATATATTTT
CASSLEAAGNTIYF